The source of this T cell receptor beta chain is a study of T cells in Graves' hyperthyroidism and ophthalmopathy. This CDR3 is 17 amino acids long. Looked up from germline, CDR1 is LGHDT and CDR2 is YNNKEL (reference sequence). The V end lost 0 bases, the J end lost 0 bases, and 14 bases lay between the germline ends. In its sample, this clonotype was seen many times. It was RNA transcripts that yielded the amplified TCR beta CDR3 regions. RT-PCR in the first round (using the HTBI primer set) targeted the TCR CDR3. TCRdb used MiXCR to reprocess the multiplex PCR reads, holding one entry per CDR3 protein. The sample holds over 200,000 distinct CDR3 sequences; 17% are singletons and the top ten take under 65%.

The sequence derives from a man in his forties or fifties with Graves' hyperthyroidism. V and J are TRBV3-1 and TRBJ2-5; D not resolved. What was sequenced was blood. CDR3 nucleotide sequence: TGTGCCAGCAGCCAAGATCGGACCAAGGATTACCAAGAGACCCAGTACTTC. Translation gives CASSQDRTKDYQETQYF.